Each of the 28 T cell receptor beta chains below was sequenced from the same sample in a study of chemoradiotherapy in HPV16-positive cancers. The table came from immunoSEQ multiplex PCR; TCRdb's copy has only in-frame clones and leaves some out. The sample has about 68,000 clones; around nine tenths are singletons. The starting material was blood, obtained from a patient who underwent chemoradiotherapy. These TCRs come from a human donor with HPV-associated anogenital cancer.

The V call is TRBV5-6, the J call TRBJ1-6; D unclear. Trimming shortened V by 0 bases and J by 2 bases, and 15 bases separated the two germline ends. The CDR3 has 18 residues. CDR1 is SGHDT, CDR2 YYEEEE, per germline. In DNA form, the CDR3 reads TGTGCCAGCAGCTTGGGAGTAAGGTGGGCTGCCTATAATTCACCCCTCCACTTT. Translated, it gives CASSLGVRWAAYNSPLHF.

This chain uses TRBV29-1 with TRBJ2-1, with TRBD1 identical over 7 bases. Germline assignment: CDR1 SQVTM and CDR2 ANQGSEA. CDR3 size: 15 residues. Trimming took 0 bases from V and 4 from J; bases not matched to a gene: 6. This CDR3 is CSVEEGATGYNEQFF. CDR3 coding DNA: TGCAGCGTTGAAGAGGGCGCGACAGGGTACAATGAGCAGTTCTTC.

The rearrangement links TRBV25-1 to TRBJ1-2; 9 bases map to TRBD1. The CDR3 runs 15 residues. From germline, CDR1 is MGHDK and CDR2 SYGVNS. J lost 5 bases, V lost 2 bases, and 6 bases had no gene match. The CDR3 loop is CASSEPGTGTYGYTF. The CDR3 DNA reads as TGTGCCAGCAGTGAACCTGGGACAGGGACATATGGCTACACCTTC.

The J gene is TRBJ2-1, the V gene TRBV5-1; either TRBD1 or TRBD2 may fit D (5 bases each). Per the germline V gene, CDR1 is SGHRS and CDR2 is YFSETQ. V was pared by 7 bases and J by 0 bases, with 8 bases between. CDR3 size: 13 residues. This CDR3 reads CASGDASYNEQFF. DNA of the CDR3: TGCGCCAGCGGGGACGCCTCCTACAATGAGCAGTTCTTC.

V gene TRBV30 combines with J gene TRBJ2-7; 7 nucleotides match TRBD2. The CDR3 is 13 residues long. Germline CDR1 GTSNPN, CDR2 SVGIG (reference sequence). V was pared by 3 bases and J by 2 bases, with 4 bases of the junction left unmatched. CDR3 region: CAWRLSGAYEQYF. CDR3 bases: TGTGCCTGGAGATTGAGCGGGGCCTACGAGCAGTACTTC.

The rearrangement joins TRBV30 to TRBJ2-4; TRBD1 is a possible D gene (5 bases). The V end lost 1 base, the J end lost 6 bases, and 10 bases lay between the germline ends. This CDR3 comprises 13 residues. CDR1 and CDR2 from the germline V gene are GTSNPN and SVGIG (reference sequence). Here the CDR3 DNA reads TGTGCCTGGAGTGGGCAGGGCAGAAACATTCAGTACTTC. This sequence encodes CAWSGQGRNIQYF.

CDR3 in amino acids: CASSYDTRTGNTIYF. CDR3 coding DNA: TGTGCCAGCAGTTACGACACACGAACTGGAAACACCATATATTTT. The chain couples TRBV6-6 to TRBJ1-3, with D unresolved. Germline V gene lookup returns CDR1 MNHNY and CDR2 SVGAGI (reference sequence). V gave up 2 bases and J gave up 2 bases, with 10 bases separating them. The CDR3 extends over 15 amino acids.

The rearrangement links TRBV6-5 to TRBJ2-3; D is uncertain. The V end lost 0 bases, the J end lost 6 bases, and 10 bases lay between the germline ends. CDR1 is MNHEY and CDR2 is SVGAGI in the germline V gene. The CDR3 spans 14 residues. CDR3 in DNA: TGTGCCAGCAGTTACTCTATATACGGGGATACGCAGTATTTT. Amino acid sequence: CASSYSIYGDTQYF.

The chain recombines TRBV6-1 with TRBJ1-1; perhaps TRBD1 as D (5 bases). Germline V gene sequence: CDR1 MNHNS, CDR2 SASEGT. The CDR3 contains 14 residues. V was shortened by 6 bases and J by 4 bases, with 15 bases between the two germline ends. CDR3 sequence (DNA): TGTGCCAGCAGCACACAGGTTGGAAGCACTGAAGCTTTCTTT. Translation: CASSTQVGSTEAFF.

The V call is TRBV12-5, the J call TRBJ2-2, with D possibly being TRBD2 (6 bases). The germline gives CDR1 LGHNT, CDR2 FRNRAP. The CDR3 runs 14 residues. V lost 6 bases and J lost 7, with 15 bases in between. CDR3 nucleotide sequence: TGTGCTAGTGGGTCGGGAGAACCAAGCGGGGAGCTGTTTTTT. It is translated as CASGSGEPSGELFF.

The chain is built from TRBV2 and TRBJ1-2; D gene unclear. CDR1 is SNHLY, CDR2 FYNNEI, per germline. This CDR3 has 10 amino acids. Trimming left V 3 bases short and J 14 bases short, with 10 bases between. CDR3 sequence: CASSETLKTF. The CDR3 DNA sequence: TGTGCCAGCAGTGAGACCCTCAAGACCTTC.

V usage is TRBV5-1 and J usage is TRBJ1-1; a weak D match, TRBD1 (6 bases). The CDR3 sequence is 16 residues long. V lost 4 bases and J lost 5, with 21 bases in between. The germline gives CDR1 SGHRS, CDR2 YFSETQ. The CDR3 reads CASSPPVPGTITEAFF. The CDR3 coding sequence is TGCGCCAGCAGCCCGCCTGTACCCGGGACAATTACTGAAGCTTTCTTT.

The chain carries TRBV6-5 and TRBJ1-4; no reliable D call. Germline CDR1 MNHEY, CDR2 SVGAGI. V was shortened by 2 bases and J by 8 bases, with 6 bases between the two germline ends. The CDR3 is 12 residues long. The CDR3 coding sequence is TGTGCCAGCAGTTACGAACAGGAAAAACTGTTTTTT. It yields the protein CASSYEQEKLFF.

This chain joins TRBV7-2 and TRBJ1-5, with D possibly TRBD1 on 6 matching bases. There are 14 residues in the CDR3. Germline CDR1 and CDR2: SGHTA and FQGNSA. V lost 1 base and J 4 bases, leaving 8 bases between the germline ends. CDR3 residues: CASSLGGQNQPQHF. In DNA, the CDR3 is TGTGCCAGCAGCTTAGGCGGACAGAATCAGCCCCAGCATTTT.

The chain couples TRBV28 to TRBJ1-1, with TRBD1 identical over 8 bases. The length of the CDR3 is 14 residues. V shed 3 bases, J shed 5 bases, and the junction held 5 bases outside the gene matches. Germline CDR1 MDHEN, CDR2 SYDVKM. DNA of the CDR3: TGTGCCAGCAGTTTGGACAGGGTGTATACTGAAGCTTTCTTT. Protein: CASSLDRVYTEAFF.

The chain combines TRBV5-6 with TRBJ2-1; no definite D call. V gave up 0 bases and J gave up 5 bases, with 9 bases separating them. This CDR3 has 14 amino acids. The germline V gene has CDR1 SGHDT and CDR2 YYEEEE. This CDR3 reads CASSLVRNDNEQFF. For the CDR3, the DNA is TGTGCCAGCAGCTTGGTACGGAATGACAATGAGCAGTTCTTC.

The chain is built from TRBV28 and TRBJ1-2; D unresolved. Germline values: CDR1 MDHEN, CDR2 SYDVKM. The CDR3 runs 13 residues. Trimming cost V 6 bases and J 7 bases, with 15 bases left between them. The CDR3 is CASSLEGLGGYTF. CDR3 bases: TGTGCCAGCAGCCTAGAAGGCCTTGGTGGCTACACCTTC.

The chain recombines TRBV2 with TRBJ2-1, with TRBD2 identical over 13 bases. The CDR3 sequence is 16 residues long. Germline CDR1 reads SNHLY; CDR2 reads FYNNEI. V gave up 1 base and J gave up 6 bases; unmatched junction bases: 3. In DNA form, the CDR3 reads TGTGCCAGCAGTGAAGGGACTAGCGGGAGTTTCAATGAGCAGTTCTTC. Its translation is CASSEGTSGSFNEQFF. Looking up the rest from reference TRBV2 and TRBJ2-1 gives the full variable domain: EPEVTQTPSHQVTQMGQEVILRCVPISNHLYFYWYRQILGQKVEFLVSFYNNEISEKSEIFDDQFSVERPDGSNFTLKIRSTKLEDSAMYFCASSEGTSGSFNEQFFGPGTRLTVL.

CDR3 residues: CASSLGLTGGTAGYTF. In DNA, the CDR3 is TGTGCCAGCAGTTTAGGCCTCACAGGGGGTACCGCTGGCTACACCTTC. V is TRBV27 and J is TRBJ1-2; 8 bases are a match to TRBD1. Germline V gene data show CDR1 as MNHEY and CDR2 as SMNVEV (reference sequence). There are 16 residues in the CDR3. Trimming took 2 bases from V and 7 from J; bases not matched to a gene: 12.

The rearrangement joins TRBV29-1 to TRBJ2-3; no firm D call. CDR1 SQVTM and CDR2 ANQGSEA come from the germline V gene. The V and J ends lost 2 bases and 1 base respectively, with 22 bases between them. CDR3 length: 18 residues. DNA of the CDR3: TGCAGCGTTGAATACCCGGATCATATGGCATTAGGCACAGATACGCAGTATTTT. As protein: CSVEYPDHMALGTDTQYF.

The chain has TRBV19 and TRBJ1-1; 9 bases agree with TRBD1. The CDR3 consists of 12 residues. CDR1 LNHDA and CDR2 SQIVND come from the germline V gene (reference sequence). Trimming at V came to 8 bases and at J to 4 bases, leaving 2 bases not matched to a gene. The CDR3 DNA reads TGTGCCAGTGGGGACAGGGTCACTGAAGCTTTCTTT. Protein sequence: CASGDRVTEAFF.

The sample holds one count of this clone. J is TRBJ2-7 and V is TRBV7-8; D is ambiguous. The germline gives CDR1 SGHVS, CDR2 FQNEAQ. V was clipped by 3 bases and J by 0 bases, with 12 bases between them. This CDR3 is built from 15 residues. As DNA, the CDR3 is TGTGCCAGCAGCTTCCGCTTTCAGGACTCCTACGAGCAGTACTTC. The encoded protein is CASSFRFQDSYEQYF. The full variable domain, with the rest looked up from reference TRBV7-8 and TRBJ2-7, is GAGVSQSPRYKVAKRGQDVALRCDPISGHVSLFWYQQALGQGPEFLTYFQNEAQLDKSGLPSDRFFAERPEGSVSTLKIQRTQQEDSAVYLCASSFRFQDSYEQYFGPGTRLTVT.

The chain has TRBV5-1 and TRBJ2-3; D call uncertain. CDR1 is SGHRS and CDR2 is YFSETQ in the germline V gene. This CDR3 comprises 14 residues. V gave up 5 bases and J gave up 0 bases, with 10 bases separating them. CDR3 nucleotides: TGCGCCAGCAGTCCAGGCCCTAGCACAGATACGCAGTATTTT. It encodes CASSPGPSTDTQYF.

This clone was seen just once. The chain has TRBV18 and TRBJ1-6; maybe TRBD1 (5 bases). The CDR3 has 16 residues. Per the germline V gene, CDR1 is KGHSH and CDR2 is LQKENI. Trimming removed 7 bases from V and 6 bases from J, with 19 bases in between. The CDR3 loop reads CASFRPGTPLNSPLHF. The CDR3 nucleotides are TGTGCCAGCTTTCGTCCGGGGACCCCTCTTAATTCACCCCTCCACTTT.

V usage is TRBV28 and J usage is TRBJ2-2; tentatively, D is TRBD1 or TRBD2 (6 bases each). Germline V gene sequence: CDR1 MDHEN, CDR2 SYDVKM. V was cut by 5 bases and J by 1 base, with 14 bases left in between. The CDR3 has 16 residues. CDR3 sequence reads: CASSPWGALNTGELFF. The DNA of the CDR3 is TGTGCCAGCAGTCCTTGGGGGGCGCTGAACACCGGGGAGCTGTTTTTT.

The rearrangement uses TRBV6-5 and TRBJ2-7; the match to TRBD1 covers 8 bases. V lost 9 bases, J lost 3 bases, and 7 bases stayed unmatched. CDR1 MNHEY and CDR2 SVGAGI come from the germline V gene. This CDR3 has 13 amino acids. In DNA, the CDR3 is TGTGCCAGTTCGACAGGGGAAGTCTACGAGCAGTACTTC. This translates into CASSTGEVYEQYF.

The chain carries TRBV28 and TRBJ1-4; 7 bases are a match to TRBD1. The germline CDR1 and CDR2 sequences are MDHEN and SYDVKM. The V segment lost 4 bases and the J segment 6 bases; nucleotides outside the gene matches: 11. The CDR3 loop spans 16 amino acids. The CDR3, as DNA: TGTGCCAGCAGTTCCTTTCGACAGGGACGGGATGAAAAACTGTTTTTT. Translating gives CASSSFRQGRDEKLFF.

The chain joins TRBV19 to TRBJ2-3; D assignment may be TRBD1 or TRBD2 (5 bases each). Germline-derived CDR1 and CDR2 are LNHDA and SQIVND (reference sequence). The CDR3 covers 14 residues. The ends were cut back, 5 bases at V and 6 bases at J, with 15 bases in the middle. This CDR3 is CASSPRGGEDTQYF. The CDR3 DNA is TGTGCCAGTAGTCCCCGTGGGGGAGAGGATACGCAGTATTTT.